This T cell receptor (beta chain) was captured in a study of blood T cell repertoires in COVID-19. Study at large: Researchers got acute and convalescent COVID-19 samples from the United States, Italy and Spain. Nucleic acid was either cDNA or gDNA, and it came from T cells, B-cell-depleted T cells, or PBMCs.

Original data processing: Researchers report that nucleated cell counts were estimated from reference gene primer amplification. Using immunoSEQ multiplex PCR, the repertoire was profiled, and TCRdb retains in-frame clones only, with some absent. That table furnishes V, J and clone size, whereas the DNA furnished D and trimming. The table records some 400,000 clones, roughly 80% of them present only once. Germline loops: CDR1 SGHKS, CDR2 YYEKEE (reference sequence). CDR3 length equals 15 residues. V lost 4 bases to trimming and J lost 0 bases; unmatched junction nucleotides: 4. This chain joins TRBV5-5 and TRBJ1-5; 7 bases are shared with TRBD1. This TCR derives from a human donor with acute or convalescent COVID-19. The donor label of this sample is uncertain. What was sequenced was peripheral blood. CDR3 nucleotides: TGTGCCAGCAGCAAGGACAGGTATAGCAATCAGCCCCAGCATTTT. Amino acid sequence: CASSKDRYSNQPQHF. Drawing the rest from reference TRBV5-5 and TRBJ1-5, the complete variable domain is DAGVTQSPTHLIKTRGQQVTLRCSPISGHKSVSWYQQVLGQGPQFIFQYYEKEERGRGNFPDRFSARQFPNYSSELNVNALLLGDSALYLCASSKDRYSNQPQHFGDGTRLSIL.